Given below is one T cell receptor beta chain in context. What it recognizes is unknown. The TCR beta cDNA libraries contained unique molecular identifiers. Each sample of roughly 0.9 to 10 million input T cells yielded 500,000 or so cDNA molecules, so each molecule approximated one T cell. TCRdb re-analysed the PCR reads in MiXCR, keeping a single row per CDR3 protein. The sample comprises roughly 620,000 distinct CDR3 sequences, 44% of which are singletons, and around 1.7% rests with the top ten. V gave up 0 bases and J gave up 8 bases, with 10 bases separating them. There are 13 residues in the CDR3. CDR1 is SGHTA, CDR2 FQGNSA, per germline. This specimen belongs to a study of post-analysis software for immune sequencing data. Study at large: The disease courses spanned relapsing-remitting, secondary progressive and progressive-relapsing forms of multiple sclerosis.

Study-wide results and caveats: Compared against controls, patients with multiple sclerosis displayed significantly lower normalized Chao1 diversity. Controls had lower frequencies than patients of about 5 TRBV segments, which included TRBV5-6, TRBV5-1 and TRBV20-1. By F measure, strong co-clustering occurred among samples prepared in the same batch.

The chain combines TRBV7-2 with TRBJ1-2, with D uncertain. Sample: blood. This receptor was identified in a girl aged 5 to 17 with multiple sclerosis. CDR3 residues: CASSLASELGYTF. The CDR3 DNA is TGTGCCAGCAGCTTAGCAAGCGAGCTGGGCTACACCTTC.